Listed below are T cell receptor beta chains from one sample, sequenced in a study of monozygotic twins with inflammatory bowel disease. TCRdb reprocessed the 5' RACE reads and reports one entry per CDR3 protein, with no DNA. The table counts 200,000 to 250,000 distinct CDR3 sequences; under 8.5% lies in the top ten. Source material: blood. These receptor sequences come from a human donor with ulcerative colitis or Crohn's disease, or a healthy co-twin of an affected twin (not recorded which). The CDR3 runs from the conserved cysteine through the conserved F or W.

CASSSTPEGGTEAFF	TRBJ1-1	TRBV5-1
CASSEIGGGYTF	TRBJ1-2	TRBV5-1
CASSLAWGRAYNEQFF	TRBJ2-1	TRBV7-2
CASSEGARLNNEQFF	TRBJ2-1	TRBV2
CSAYSIGGNTEAFF	TRBJ1-1	TRBV20-1
CASSPQQGPYGYTF	TRBJ1-2	TRBV11-2
CATSERTSGVSSYNEQFF	TRBJ2-1	TRBV24-1
CASRYPGQGASFEAFF	TRBJ1-1	TRBV6-5
CASSGPTGGASPLHF	TRBJ1-6	TRBV12-3/TRBV12-4
CASSHVGQGAGNEQFF	TRBJ2-1	TRBV4-1
CASSYGGGAYEQYF	TRBJ2-7	TRBV6-2/TRBV6-3
CATSREQRSMGYEQYF	TRBJ2-7	TRBV15
CASSQESLLAGVAYEQYF	TRBJ2-7	TRBV4-2
CASTDIQETQYF	TRBJ2-5	TRBV2
CASAPLLGANVLTF	TRBJ2-6	TRBV5-6
CASSLGVGDYVTEAFF	TRBJ1-1	TRBV5-1
CASSFPGGSYNEQFF	TRBJ2-1	TRBV13
CASSLSGGRENEQFF	TRBJ2-1	TRBV5-1
CASSQSSGGVTDTQYF	TRBJ2-3	TRBV4-1
CASSQVGWTVRDTEAFF	TRBJ1-1	TRBV14
CASSLRGTGDYNEQFF	TRBJ2-1	TRBV7-2
CASSLVGHGNQPQHF	TRBJ1-5	TRBV7-2
CASSSDGPTDTQYF	TRBJ2-3	TRBV5-1
CASSQVPLLRGKTGELFF	TRBJ2-2	TRBV4-1
CASSPYGGTANTGELFF	TRBJ2-2	TRBV7-7
CASSITTSTDTQYF	TRBJ2-3	TRBV19
CASRPTAGNYGYTF	TRBJ1-2	TRBV2
CASSPWGNTEAFF	TRBJ1-1	TRBV7-9
CASRALAENYEQYF	TRBJ2-7	TRBV25-1
CASSQDRDYPRQETQYF	TRBJ2-5	TRBV3-1
CASSVEFGANTDTQYF	TRBJ2-3	TRBV9
CASSQDRWSTGELFF	TRBJ2-2	TRBV4-2
CSARSTGGSTYVGYTF	TRBJ1-2	TRBV20-1
CASSSQQTTSGNVLAKNIQYF	TRBJ2-4	TRBV28
CASSQGTGGPYNSPLHF	TRBJ1-6	TRBV4-2
CASSVAGQGVSGELFF	TRBJ2-2	TRBV9